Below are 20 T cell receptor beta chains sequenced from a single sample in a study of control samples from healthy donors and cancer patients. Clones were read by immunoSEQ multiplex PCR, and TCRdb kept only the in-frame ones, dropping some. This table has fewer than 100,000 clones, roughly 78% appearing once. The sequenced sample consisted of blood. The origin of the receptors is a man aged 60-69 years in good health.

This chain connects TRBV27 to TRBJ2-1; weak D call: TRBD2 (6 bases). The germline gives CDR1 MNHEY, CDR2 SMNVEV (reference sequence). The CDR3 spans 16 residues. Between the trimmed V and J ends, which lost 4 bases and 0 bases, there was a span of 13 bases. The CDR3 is CASSSLAWSSYNEQFF. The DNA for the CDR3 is TGTGCCAGCAGTTCTCTAGCGTGGAGCTCCTACAATGAGCAGTTCTTC.

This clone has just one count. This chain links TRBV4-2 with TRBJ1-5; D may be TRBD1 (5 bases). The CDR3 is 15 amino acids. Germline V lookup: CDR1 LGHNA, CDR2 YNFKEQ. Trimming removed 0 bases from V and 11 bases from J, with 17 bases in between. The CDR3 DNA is TGTGCCAGCAGCCAAGATGGTGGACACCCTACGGCCCAGCATTTT. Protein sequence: CASSQDGGHPTAQHF.

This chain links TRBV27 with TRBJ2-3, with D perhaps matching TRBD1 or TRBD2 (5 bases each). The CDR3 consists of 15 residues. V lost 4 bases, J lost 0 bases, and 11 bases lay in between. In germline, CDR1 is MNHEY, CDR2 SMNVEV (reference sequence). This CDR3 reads CASSSGTTSTDTQYF. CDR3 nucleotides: TGTGCCAGCAGTTCCGGGACGACTAGCACAGATACGCAGTATTTT.

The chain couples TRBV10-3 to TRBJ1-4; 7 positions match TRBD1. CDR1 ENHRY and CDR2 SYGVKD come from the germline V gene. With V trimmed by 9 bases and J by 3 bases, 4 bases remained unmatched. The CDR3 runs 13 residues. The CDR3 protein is CAIAGTANEKLFF. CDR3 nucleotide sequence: TGTGCCATTGCCGGGACAGCTAATGAAAAACTGTTTTTT.

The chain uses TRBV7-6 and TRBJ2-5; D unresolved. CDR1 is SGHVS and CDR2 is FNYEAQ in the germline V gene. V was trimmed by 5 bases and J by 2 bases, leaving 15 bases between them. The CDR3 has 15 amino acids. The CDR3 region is CASSTEADTQETQYF. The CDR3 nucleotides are TGTGCCAGCAGCACCGAGGCCGACACTCAAGAGACCCAGTACTTC.

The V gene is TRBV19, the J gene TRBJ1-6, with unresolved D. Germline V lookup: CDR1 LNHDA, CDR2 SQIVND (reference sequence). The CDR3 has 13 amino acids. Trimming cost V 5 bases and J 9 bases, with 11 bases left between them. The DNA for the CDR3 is TGTGCCAGTAGTGCAAGCCCCACTTCACCCCTCCACTTT. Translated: CASSASPTSPLHF.

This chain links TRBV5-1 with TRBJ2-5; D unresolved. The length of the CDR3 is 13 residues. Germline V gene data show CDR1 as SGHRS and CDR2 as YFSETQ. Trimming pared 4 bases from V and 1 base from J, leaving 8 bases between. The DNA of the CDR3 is TGCGCCAGCAGCCGTTTCTTCCAAGAGACCCAGTACTTC. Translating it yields CASSRFFQETQYF.

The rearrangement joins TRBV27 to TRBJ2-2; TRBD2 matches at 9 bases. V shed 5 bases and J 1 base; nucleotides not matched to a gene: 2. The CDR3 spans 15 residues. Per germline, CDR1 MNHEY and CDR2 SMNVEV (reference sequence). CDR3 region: CASSTSGQNTGELFF. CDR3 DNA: TGTGCCAGCAGTACTAGCGGGCAGAACACCGGGGAGCTGTTTTTT.

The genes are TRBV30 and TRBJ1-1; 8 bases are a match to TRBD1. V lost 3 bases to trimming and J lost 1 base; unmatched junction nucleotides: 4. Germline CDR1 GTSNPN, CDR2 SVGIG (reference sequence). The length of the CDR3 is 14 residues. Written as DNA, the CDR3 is TGTGCCTGGAGGACAGGGGTGGGGAACACTGAAGCTTTCTTT. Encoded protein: CAWRTGVGNTEAFF.

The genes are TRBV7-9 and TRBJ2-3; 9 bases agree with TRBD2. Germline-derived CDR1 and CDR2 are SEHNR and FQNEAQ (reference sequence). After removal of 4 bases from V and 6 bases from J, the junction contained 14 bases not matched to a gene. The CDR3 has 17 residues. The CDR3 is CASSSTTSGSSTDTQYF. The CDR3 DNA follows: TGTGCCAGCAGCTCCACGACTAGCGGCTCTTCAACTGATACGCAGTATTTT.

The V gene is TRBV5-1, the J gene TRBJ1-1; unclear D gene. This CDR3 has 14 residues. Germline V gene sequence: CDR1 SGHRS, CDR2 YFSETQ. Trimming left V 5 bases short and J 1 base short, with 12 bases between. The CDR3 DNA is TGCGCCAGCAGGCCCGACCTGGGGAACACTGAAGCTTTCTTT. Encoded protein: CASRPDLGNTEAFF.

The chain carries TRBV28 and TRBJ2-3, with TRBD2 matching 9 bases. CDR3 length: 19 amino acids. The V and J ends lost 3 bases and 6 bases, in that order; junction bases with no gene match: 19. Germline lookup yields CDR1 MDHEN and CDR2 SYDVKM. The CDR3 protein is CASSFDRVTSGLFSDTQYF. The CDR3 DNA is TGTGCCAGCAGTTTCGATAGGGTCACTAGCGGGCTTTTCTCGGATACGCAGTATTTT.

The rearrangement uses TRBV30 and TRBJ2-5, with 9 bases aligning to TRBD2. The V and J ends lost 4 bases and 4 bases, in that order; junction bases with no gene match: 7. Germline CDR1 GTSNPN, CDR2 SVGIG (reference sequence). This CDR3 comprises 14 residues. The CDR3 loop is CAWTLAGASETQYF. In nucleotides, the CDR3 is TGTGCCTGGACCTTAGCGGGAGCTTCAGAGACCCAGTACTTC.

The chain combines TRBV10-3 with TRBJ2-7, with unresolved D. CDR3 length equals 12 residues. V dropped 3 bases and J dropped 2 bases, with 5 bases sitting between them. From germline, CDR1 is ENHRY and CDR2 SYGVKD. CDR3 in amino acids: CAISDHTYEQYF. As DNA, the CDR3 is TGTGCCATCAGTGACCACACCTACGAGCAGTACTTC.

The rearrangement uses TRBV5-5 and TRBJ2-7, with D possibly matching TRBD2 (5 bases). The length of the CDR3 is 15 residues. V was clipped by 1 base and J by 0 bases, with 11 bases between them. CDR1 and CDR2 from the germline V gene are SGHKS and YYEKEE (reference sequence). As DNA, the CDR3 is TGTGCCAGCAGCTTGCGAAGCGGCTACTCCTACGAGCAGTACTTC. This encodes CASSLRSGYSYEQYF.

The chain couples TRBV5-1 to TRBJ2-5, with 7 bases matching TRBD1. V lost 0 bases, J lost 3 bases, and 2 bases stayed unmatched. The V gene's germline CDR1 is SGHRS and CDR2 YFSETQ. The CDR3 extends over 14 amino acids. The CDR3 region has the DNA TGCGCCAGCAGCTTGGCCGACAGGGAAGAGACCCAGTACTTC. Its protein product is CASSLADREETQYF.

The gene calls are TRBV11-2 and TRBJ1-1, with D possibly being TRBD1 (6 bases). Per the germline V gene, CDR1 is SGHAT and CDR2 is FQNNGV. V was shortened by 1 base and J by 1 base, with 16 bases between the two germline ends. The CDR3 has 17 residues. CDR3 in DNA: TGTGCCAGCAGCTTAGTAGTTGGGGGGCGTGGGAACACTGAAGCTTTCTTT. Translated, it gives CASSLVVGGRGNTEAFF. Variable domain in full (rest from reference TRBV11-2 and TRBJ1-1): EAGVAQSPRYKIIEKRQSVAFWCNPISGHATLYWYQQILGQGPKLLIQFQNNGVVDDSQLPKDRFSAERLKGVDSTLKIQPAKLEDSAVYLCASSLVVGGRGNTEAFFGQGTRLTVV.

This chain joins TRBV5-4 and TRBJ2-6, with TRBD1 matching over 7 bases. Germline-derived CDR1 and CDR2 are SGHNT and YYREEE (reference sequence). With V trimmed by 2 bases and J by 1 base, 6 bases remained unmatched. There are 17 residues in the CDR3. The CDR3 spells CASSFGDSASGANVLTF. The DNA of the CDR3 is TGTGCCAGCAGCTTCGGGGACAGTGCGTCTGGGGCCAACGTCCTGACTTTC.

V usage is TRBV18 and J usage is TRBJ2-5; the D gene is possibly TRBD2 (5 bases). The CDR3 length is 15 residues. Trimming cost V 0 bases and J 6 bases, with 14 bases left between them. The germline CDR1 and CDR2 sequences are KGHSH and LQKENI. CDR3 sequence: CASSPPNGVSKTQYF. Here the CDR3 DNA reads TGTGCCAGCTCACCACCAAACGGGGTTTCGAAGACCCAGTACTTC.

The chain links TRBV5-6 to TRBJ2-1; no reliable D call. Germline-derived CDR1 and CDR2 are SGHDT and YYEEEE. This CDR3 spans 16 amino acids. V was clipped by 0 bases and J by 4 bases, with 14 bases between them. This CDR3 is CASSLGELPKYNEQFF. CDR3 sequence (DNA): TGTGCCAGCAGCTTGGGGGAACTCCCTAAGTACAATGAGCAGTTCTTC.